This paragraph covers one T cell receptor beta chain sequence. Its antigen is currently not known. It is unclear where the CDR3 begins or ends on the DNA, so no DNA is shown, and the CDR3 is as TCRdb lists it. For commercial TCRB immunosequencing, 400 to 550 nanograms of biopsy DNA were submitted for each sample. CDR3 regions were amplified from genomic DNA by Adaptive Biotechnology using a two-step, amplification bias-controlled multiplex PCR. Primers for every V and J gene segment were used in the first PCR, and barcodes and Illumina adapters were added in the second PCR. CDR3 libraries were sequenced using an Illumina instrument. In the source study's methods: The analysis used both the pipelines supplied by the vendor and custom analysis of the raw data in R/Bioconductor with R version 3.3.0. Clonality, which ranges from 0 to 1, was calculated as the inverse of the normalised Shannon entropy across all productive clones. High-frequency clones were defined as the repertoire share of the top 100 clones, retaining only clones passing a 95% confidence test. Repertoire diversity was measured with the Simpson index, and overlap between samples was measured with the Morisita-Horn index. Here the immuneACCESS table is served through TCRdb, limited to in-frame sequences with V and J called. Missing clones are a known gap in these copies; in checked studies unresolved V genes cover under half, and the rest lacks a known reason. The V and J calls and clone size are taken from that table; D and trimming were inferred from the DNA. The table for this sample lists about 6,400 clones; around 75% of them were counted only once. Together, the top ten hold approximately 16% of the sample.

Adults with ileal or ileocolonic Crohn's disease for whom ileocolonic resection was indicated were considered eligible. Before DNA extraction, whole ileal mucosal biopsies were kept frozen at -80 degrees C. Genomic DNA was extracted from frozen whole biopsies using a TRizol-based method and was quantified with a NanoDrop 2000 spectrophotometer. The data were taken from a study of T cell repertoires in ileal Crohn's disease (dated by TCRdb to the late 2010s). With regard to the full study: Median disease duration was around 8 years, and approximately 34% of patients were identified as active smokers at the time of surgery. Every patient underwent surgery because of a complication, which was stricturing disease in roughly 61% and penetrating disease in roughly 40%. About half of the patients received postoperative therapy: fewer than 12 received thiopurines and 15 to 20 received anti-TNF agents. TCR repertoire analysis was performed in around 50 Crohn's disease patients drawn from a prospective multicentre cohort. The study was conducted in parallel with a multicentre cohort built to find predictors of early endoscopic recurrence after ileocolonic resection. Endoscopic postoperative recurrence was defined as a Rutgeerts score above i0. A total of around 150 mucosal samples from about 50 patients were sequenced, with samples obtained at several locations on the surgical specimen and at postoperative endoscopy. What the authors observed across the whole study: Mucosal CD4 and CD8 T cells were sorted and sequenced only in a subgroup of patients, whose size was not stated. Sorted CD8 T cells carried more high-frequency clones than CD4 T cells, suggesting mucosal expansions were mainly CD8. A significantly higher proportion of clonal expansions was observed in active smokers at surgery than in non-smokers (roughly 27% vs 19%, p=0.02). Higher percentages of high-frequency clones at the time of surgery were linked to endoscopic recurrence, and every patient with clonality above 26.8% (18/57) had recurrence.

From its cysteine to its phenylalanine, the CDR3 spans 13 amino acids. In the germline V gene, CDR1 corresponds to SQVTM and CDR2 to ANQGSEA. The receptor was isolated from an adult with Crohn's disease. The sample consisted of ileal tissue. The chain links TRBV29-1 with TRBJ2-7; TRBD1 is the table's D call and was not checked against the DNA. CDR3 loop: CSVALGTPLRYYF.